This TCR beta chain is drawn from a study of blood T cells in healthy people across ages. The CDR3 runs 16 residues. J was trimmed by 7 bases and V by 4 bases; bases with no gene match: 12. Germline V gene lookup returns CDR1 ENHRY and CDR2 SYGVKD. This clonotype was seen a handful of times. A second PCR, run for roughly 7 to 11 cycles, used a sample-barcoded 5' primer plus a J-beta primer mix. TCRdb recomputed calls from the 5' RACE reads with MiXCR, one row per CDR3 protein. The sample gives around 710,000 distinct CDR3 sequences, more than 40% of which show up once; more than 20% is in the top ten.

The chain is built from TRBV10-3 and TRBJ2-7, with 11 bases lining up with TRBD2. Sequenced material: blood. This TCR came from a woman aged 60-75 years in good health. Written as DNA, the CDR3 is TGTGCCATCAGTGGCCAGGGGACTAGCGGAGTCAATGAGCAGTACTTC. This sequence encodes CAISGQGTSGVNEQYF.